This TCR beta chain was captured by sequencing in a study of Graves' ophthalmopathy and Graves' hyperthyroidism. Investigators amplified TCR beta CDR3 regions from RNA transcripts. First-round RT-PCR relied on HTBI primers, and a second-round multiplex PCR came next. TCRdb used MiXCR to reprocess the multiplex PCR reads, holding one entry per CDR3 protein. Of about 500,000 distinct CDR3 sequences listed, about 15% are singletons. Patients were excluded if they had other autoimmune diseases or uncontrolled infections, and likewise if pregnancy or lactation applied. This clonotype was recorded many times. In germline, CDR1 is MNHNS, CDR2 SASEGT. V shed 6 bases and J shed 7 bases, with 16 bases lying between them. The CDR3 is made up of 13 amino acids.

The receptor's source is a woman under 40 with Graves' ophthalmopathy. The chain uses TRBV6-1 and TRBJ2-7; no firm D call. The sequenced sample was blood. As DNA, the CDR3 is TGTGCCAGCAGCACCGCTAAATTGGGGGAGCAGTACTTC. This codes for CASSTAKLGEQYF.